The sequence of this T cell receptor beta chain was determined in a study of Ad26.COV2.S vaccination and SARS-CoV-2 variants. Sequencing was performed with immunoSEQ multiplex PCR; in TCRdb, only in-frame clones are kept and a portion is missing. The sample includes 200,000 to 300,000 clones, around nine tenths of them seen just once. Treatment in this sample: about 20 received Ad26.COV2.S at low or high dose, single or two shots; about 5 received placebo; per-sample allocation not given. The samples date from day 63 after the first vaccine or placebo injection. A word on this clone: Its specificity is not known.

The germline V gene encodes CDR1 MDHEN and CDR2 SYDVKM. J was trimmed by 7 bases and V by 5 bases; bases with no gene match: 11. This CDR3 has 16 amino acids. Regarding the study as a whole: Vaccine and placebo recipients had similar non-spike TCR breadth.

This sequence originates from a person aged 18-65 years who received the Ad26.COV2.S COVID-19 vaccine or a placebo. The chain combines TRBV28 with TRBJ2-3; 11 positions agree with TRBD2. Sequenced material: peripheral blood, taken in a trial of Ad26.COV2.S vaccine versus placebo. CDR3 sequence: CASSLWTSGSLNTQYF. The CDR3 DNA reads TGTGCCAGCAGTCTCTGGACTAGCGGGTCCTTAAATACGCAGTATTTT.